Presented here are 10 T cell receptor beta chains from one specimen sequenced in a study of blood T cell repertoires in COVID-19. The data were produced by immunoSEQ multiplex PCR, yet TCRdb's version contains in-frame clones alone and is incomplete. This sample carries about 74,000 clones, roughly 92% of them seen once, and the ten largest clones take around 2.6%. The sample taken for sequencing was peripheral blood. The receptor source for this set is a man between 50 and 59 years old with COVID-19, enrolled during active disease.

The chain uses TRBV9 and TRBJ2-5, with D perhaps TRBD2 (6 bases). V lost 3 bases to trimming and J lost 4 bases, with 28 bases between them. The CDR3 totals 19 residues. Germline CDR1 is SGDLS and CDR2 is YYNGEE. Written as DNA, the CDR3 is TGTGCCAGCAGCGGGGCCAGACGGAGGGGTGGGGACGGCGGAGAGACCCAGTACTTC. Its translation is CASSGARRRGGDGGETQYF.

The chain combines TRBV7-8 with TRBJ1-1; D not certain. Per the germline V gene, CDR1 is SGHVS and CDR2 is FQNEAQ. V lost 1 base, J lost 1 base, and 4 bases lay in between. CDR3 length: 13 amino acids. CDR3 DNA: TGTGCCAGCAGCTTAGACAGGAACACTGAAGCTTTCTTT. Translating gives CASSLDRNTEAFF. Using reference TRBV7-8 and TRBJ1-1 for the parts outside the CDR3, the full variable domain is GAGVSQSPRYKVAKRGQDVALRCDPISGHVSLFWYQQALGQGPEFLTYFQNEAQLDKSGLPSDRFFAERPEGSVSTLKIQRTQQEDSAVYLCASSLDRNTEAFFGQGTRLTVV.

V gene TRBV5-4 combines with J gene TRBJ2-7; 7 nucleotides line up with TRBD2. V trimming: 3 bases; J trimming: 0 bases; junction bases outside the gene matches: 6. The germline V gene encodes CDR1 SGHNT and CDR2 YYREEE (reference sequence). The CDR3 has 15 amino acids. The CDR3, as DNA: TGTGCCAGCAGCTCCGCGGCTAGCGGCTCCTACGAGCAGTACTTC. Encoded protein: CASSSAASGSYEQYF.

V usage is TRBV5-1 and J usage is TRBJ1-5; possible D gene TRBD1, 6 bases. There are 15 residues in the CDR3. The germline CDR1 and CDR2 sequences are SGHRS and YFSETQ. The V and J ends lost 0 bases and 4 bases respectively, with 11 bases between them. The CDR3 region is CASSLEGGVNQPQHF. In DNA, the CDR3 is TGCGCCAGCAGCTTGGAAGGGGGGGTGAATCAGCCCCAGCATTTT.

This chain links TRBV6-2 or TRBV6-3 with TRBJ1-5, with TRBD1 matching over 12 bases. The CDR3 has 18 residues. The V and J ends lost 0 bases and 2 bases, in that order; junction bases with no gene match: 5. The V gene's germline CDR1 is MNHEY and CDR2 SVGEGT. The CDR3 sequence is CASSYSGQGAIGNQPQHF. CDR3 bases: TGTGCCAGCAGTTACTCGGGACAGGGGGCTATCGGCAATCAGCCCCAGCATTTT.

V and J are TRBV5-1 and TRBJ2-5; tentatively, D is TRBD2 (6 bases). V gave up 0 bases and J gave up 5 bases, with 11 bases separating them. The CDR3 totals 14 residues. Germline lookup yields CDR1 SGHRS and CDR2 YFSETQ. The chain's CDR3 is CASSLVGGEETQYF. In nucleotides, the CDR3 is TGCGCCAGCAGCTTGGTAGGCGGGGAGGAGACCCAGTACTTC.

V usage is TRBV7-2 and J usage is TRBJ2-7, with a weak D call TRBD1 (5 bases). V lost 5 bases to trimming and J lost 0 bases, with 17 bases between them. There are 16 residues in the CDR3. The V gene's germline CDR1 is SGHTA and CDR2 FQGNSA. The CDR3 DNA is TGTGCCAGCAGCCTCGCGGCGGACACCACCTCCTACGAGCAGTACTTC. As protein: CASSLAADTTSYEQYF.

V and J are TRBV7-3 and TRBJ2-5, with TRBD1 as a possible D gene (6 bases). Germline-derived CDR1 and CDR2 are SGHTA and FQGTGA. The CDR3 consists of 15 residues. V gave up 2 bases and J gave up 4 bases, with 14 bases separating them. CDR3 DNA: TGTGCCAGCAGCTTAGGGAGTGGCAGGGGAGAGACCCAGTACTTC. Protein product: CASSLGSGRGETQYF.

The chain has TRBV9 and TRBJ2-7, with 9 nucleotides matching TRBD1. The trim removed 0 bases at V and 4 bases at J, leaving 5 bases unmatched. Germline CDR1 SGDLS, CDR2 YYNGEE. This CDR3 is built from 15 residues. Written as DNA, the CDR3 is TGTGCCAGCAGCGTAGGGACAGGGGAGGGTTACGAGCAGTACTTC. Protein: CASSVGTGEGYEQYF.

This chain links TRBV7-2 with TRBJ1-2; D unresolved. Germline assignment: CDR1 SGHTA and CDR2 FQGNSA. Trimming left V 1 base short and J 4 bases short, with 19 bases between. The CDR3 length is 17 residues. CDR3 sequence (DNA): TGTGCCAGCAGCTTAGTTCATAACACAATAGAGGGCTATGGCTACACCTTC. Translating gives CASSLVHNTIEGYGYTF.